The 5 T cell receptor beta chains reported below all come from one sample, sequenced in a study of blood T cell repertoires in COVID-19. Some clones are missing from TCRdb's copy, which holds only in-frame ones; the method was immunoSEQ multiplex PCR. The data contain 110,000 to 150,000 clones, 70% to 80% of them seen just once; the ten biggest clones take up 4.5% to 5%. Material: peripheral blood. The receptor source for this set is a woman aged 70-85 years with COVID-19, enrolled during active disease.

V gene TRBV28 combines with J gene TRBJ2-2; 7 bases agree with TRBD2. Trimming cost V 4 bases and J 3 bases; bases outside gene matches: 11. The CDR3 runs to 17 residues. Germline V CDR1 and CDR2: MDHEN, SYDVKM. The CDR3 DNA is TGTGCCAGCAGTTCGCCCCTAGGGAGGGGTTACACCGGGGAGCTGTTTTTT. It yields the protein CASSSPLGRGYTGELFF.

This clone was counted only a few times. The chain carries TRBV5-8 and TRBJ1-6; 7 bases align to TRBD1. V shed 4 bases, J shed 10 bases, and the junction held 8 bases outside the gene matches. CDR1 is SGHTS and CDR2 is YDEGEE in the germline V gene. The CDR3 consists of 14 residues. The CDR3 bases are TGTGCCAGCAGCCGCGGACAGGCTCGATCACCCCTCCACTTT. It yields the protein CASSRGQARSPLHF.

This clone was seen a handful of times. The chain joins TRBV5-1 to TRBJ1-1; D unclear. Looked up from germline, CDR1 is SGHRS and CDR2 is YFSETQ. V shed 4 bases and J shed 1 base, with 17 bases lying between them. CDR3 size: 16 residues. CDR3 protein: CASSPDGFEENTEAFF. The CDR3 DNA is TGCGCCAGCAGCCCTGACGGCTTTGAGGAGAACACTGAAGCTTTCTTT.

This clone was seen only once. The chain has TRBV5-6 and TRBJ2-3; D remains ambiguous. V was cut by 0 bases and J by 0 bases, with 11 bases left in between. CDR3 size: 16 residues. Looked up from germline, CDR1 is SGHDT and CDR2 is YYEEEE. CDR3 sequence: CASSLGLVGSTDTQYF. For the CDR3, the DNA is TGTGCCAGCAGCTTGGGTCTTGTCGGTAGCACAGATACGCAGTATTTT.

The rearrangement links TRBV9 to TRBJ2-7, with a possible D match to TRBD2 (6 bases). V was pared by 0 bases and J by 3 bases, with 10 bases between. Germline V gene data show CDR1 as SGDLS and CDR2 as YYNGEE. The CDR3 consists of 14 residues. CDR3 protein: CASSVGDSGYEQYF. The CDR3, as DNA: TGTGCCAGCAGCGTAGGAGATAGCGGCTACGAGCAGTACTTC.